This entry lists 22 T cell receptor beta chains sequenced from one sample in a study of cytomegalovirus exposure and HLA in healthy donors. 13 Jbeta primers and 60 Vbeta primers were used for the PCR. Produced via immunoSEQ multiplex PCR; TCRdb's table is partial and in-frame only. Of about 140,000 clones in the sample, approximately 80% are singletons; the top ten hold 4.5% to 6%. Sequenced sample: PBMCs. All receptors derive from a woman between 50 and 59 years old in good health and CMV-seronegative.

In nucleotides, the CDR3 is TGTGCCAGCGGGACAGGGAGCTCTGGAAACACCATATATTTT. This translates into CASGTGSSGNTIYF. J is TRBJ1-3 and V is TRBV28, with 9 bases fitting TRBD1. Germline V gene data show CDR1 as MDHEN and CDR2 as SYDVKM. This CDR3 region has 14 residues. V trimming: 8 bases; J trimming: 0 bases; junction bases outside the gene matches: 2.

The chain couples TRBV18 to TRBJ1-3, with a possible D match to TRBD1 (5 bases). Per the germline V gene, CDR1 is KGHSH and CDR2 is LQKENI. V dropped 1 base and J dropped 0 bases, with 7 bases sitting between them. CDR3 length equals 15 residues. CDR3 DNA sequence: TGTGCCAGCTCACCACAAGACAGCTCTGGAAACACCATATATTTT. It translates to CASSPQDSSGNTIYF.

The V and J genes are TRBV5-1 and TRBJ2-1; D possibly corresponds to TRBD2 (5 bases). Per germline, CDR1 SGHRS and CDR2 YFSETQ. The CDR3 is 13 residues long. V lost 0 bases and J lost 4, with 5 bases in between. The CDR3 nucleotides read TGCGCCAGCAGCTTGGGAGGGTACAATGAGCAGTTCTTC. As protein: CASSLGGYNEQFF.

The V gene is TRBV5-1, the J gene TRBJ2-7; D is perhaps TRBD1 (6 bases). Germline V CDR1 and CDR2: SGHRS, YFSETQ. With 5 bases removed from V and 0 bases from J, the gap between germline ends came to 15 bases. This CDR3 has 15 amino acids. CDR3 residues: CASRPQTGSSYEQYF. Here the CDR3 DNA reads TGCGCCAGCAGGCCACAGACAGGAAGCTCCTACGAGCAGTACTTC.

This clone was seen a few times. The V gene is TRBV15, the J gene TRBJ1-1, with 9 bases that match TRBD1. V was clipped by 1 base and J by 4 bases; unmatched bases: 4. The CDR3 is 15 residues long. Germline V lookup: CDR1 LNHNV, CDR2 YYDKDF (reference sequence). CDR3 residues: CATSRGGQGVTEAFF. CDR3 DNA sequence: TGTGCCACCAGCAGAGGGGGACAGGGAGTCACTGAAGCTTTCTTT. The full variable domain, completed using reference TRBV15 and TRBJ1-1, is DAMVIQNPRYQVTQFGKPVTLSCSQTLNHNVMYWYQQKSSQAPKLLFHYYDKDFNNEADTPDNFQSRRPNTSFCFLDIRSPGLGDTAMYLCATSRGGQGVTEAFFGQGTRLTVV.

The chain joins TRBV30 to TRBJ1-1; D is unresolved. The germline V and J ends were trimmed by 4 bases and 7 bases, with 10 bases remaining between them. The CDR3 covers 11 residues. Per germline, CDR1 GTSNPN and CDR2 SVGIG (reference sequence). CDR3 amino acids: CAWIAADEAFF. The CDR3 coding sequence is TGTGCCTGGATTGCGGCTGATGAAGCTTTCTTT.

This clone was seen more than once but under ten times. The rearrangement uses TRBV6-6 and TRBJ1-4; D uncertain. The CDR3 contains 12 residues. Germline values: CDR1 MNHNY, CDR2 SVGAGI (reference sequence). V was cut by 0 bases and J by 8 bases, with 4 bases left in between. The DNA of the CDR3 is TGTGCCAGCAGTTACTCGGAGGAAAAACTGTTTTTT. Translating gives CASSYSEEKLFF.

The chain combines TRBV9 with TRBJ2-6; possible D gene TRBD1, 6 bases. The CDR3 extends over 17 amino acids. CDR1 is SGDLS, CDR2 YYNGEE, per germline. V was trimmed by 0 bases and J by 1 base, leaving 11 bases between them. CDR3 DNA sequence: TGTGCCAGCAGCGTAGTGGCAGGGGTGTCTGGGGCCAACGTCCTGACTTTC. This encodes CASSVVAGVSGANVLTF.

The genes are TRBV11-2 and TRBJ2-2; possibly TRBD2 for D (5 bases). The CDR3 runs 15 residues. Trimming took off 2 bases at V and 6 bases at J, with 13 bases between the two ends. Germline CDR1 reads SGHAT; CDR2 reads FQNNGV. CDR3 sequence (DNA): TGTGCCAGCAGCTTATTTCAGCGGACGGCCGGGGAGCTGTTTTTT. Its protein product is CASSLFQRTAGELFF.

This chain joins TRBV18 and TRBJ2-7; 8 positions agree with TRBD1. Germline V CDR1 and CDR2: KGHSH, LQKENI. The CDR3 spans 12 residues. V was clipped by 8 bases and J by 5 bases; unmatched bases: 5. The CDR3 nucleotides are TGTGCCAGCGGACAGGGCGGGGACGAGCAGTACTTC. This translates into CASGQGGDEQYF.

The rearrangement joins TRBV9 to TRBJ1-1, with D perhaps TRBD1 (5 bases). The CDR3 length is 15 residues. The V gene lost 4 bases and the J gene lost 1 base, with 14 bases spanning the gap. Germline values: CDR1 SGDLS, CDR2 YYNGEE. The CDR3 DNA is TGTGCCAGCAGCCCCCGGGGGTTCGGGAACACTGAAGCTTTCTTT. Amino acids: CASSPRGFGNTEAFF.

In this sample, this clone turned up a few times. The chain recombines TRBV9 with TRBJ2-2, with 8 nucleotides matching TRBD1. Germline V gene sequence: CDR1 SGDLS, CDR2 YYNGEE. CDR3 length: 16 residues. The V and J ends lost 0 bases and 7 bases, in that order; junction bases with no gene match: 8. Here the CDR3 DNA reads TGTGCCAGCAGCGTAGTGTCAGGGGGCTCTGGCGGGGAGCTGTTTTTT. Amino acid sequence: CASSVVSGGSGGELFF. The whole variable domain, remainder taken from reference TRBV9 and TRBJ2-2, is DSGVTQTPKHLITATGQRVTLRCSPRSGDLSVYWYQQSLDQGLQFLIQYYNGEERAKGNILERFSAQQFPDLHSELNLSSLELGDSALYFCASSVVSGGSGGELFFGEGSRLTVL.

The chain employs TRBV19 and TRBJ1-5; maybe TRBD1 (6 bases). Germline V gene sequence: CDR1 LNHDA, CDR2 SQIVND (reference sequence). There are 13 residues in the CDR3. The germline V and J ends were trimmed by 6 bases and 6 bases, with 12 bases remaining between them. CDR3 bases: TGTGCCAGTAGCCGAGGGGGGGGTCAGCCCCAGCATTTT. Its protein is CASSRGGGQPQHF. The whole variable domain, remainder taken from reference TRBV19 and TRBJ1-5, is DGGITQSPKYLFRKEGQNVTLSCEQNLNHDAMYWYRQDPGQGLRLIYYSQIVNDFQKGDIAEGYSVSREKKESFPLTVTSAQKNPTAFYLCASSRGGGQPQHFGDGTRLSIL.

This clone turned up a few times. The chain couples TRBV5-8 to TRBJ1-4, with unresolved D. Germline CDR1 and CDR2: SGHTS and YDEGEE. Trimming removed 3 bases from V and 5 bases from J, with 17 bases in between. This CDR3 spans 16 amino acids. Here the CDR3 DNA reads TGTGCCAGCAGCTCGTACCGGGAGAACAAAAATGAAAAACTGTTTTTT. This codes for CASSSYRENKNEKLFF.

V usage is TRBV19 and J usage is TRBJ2-3; 9 positions match TRBD1. The CDR3 runs to 16 residues. The germline gives CDR1 LNHDA, CDR2 SQIVND (reference sequence). J lost 1 base, V lost 8 bases, and 10 bases had no gene match. CDR3: CASASSWTGGTDTQYF. CDR3 nucleotide sequence: TGTGCCAGTGCCAGCAGTTGGACAGGGGGCACAGATACGCAGTATTTT.

In this sample, this clone turned up a few times. The chain joins TRBV5-1 to TRBJ1-4; D is unresolved. This CDR3 is 15 amino acids long. V was trimmed by 4 bases and J by 4 bases, leaving 14 bases between them. Germline-derived CDR1 and CDR2 are SGHRS and YFSETQ. The CDR3 protein is CASSLGGRNNEKLFF. The CDR3 coding sequence is TGCGCCAGCAGCCTGGGAGGGCGGAATAATGAAAAACTGTTTTTT.

This chain uses TRBV7-9 with TRBJ2-5; 10 bases agree with TRBD2. The ends lost 3 bases at V and 5 bases at J; junction bases unmatched: 3. Germline CDR1 reads SEHNR; CDR2 reads FQNEAQ (reference sequence). There are 14 residues in the CDR3. The CDR3 here is CASSLGLAKETQYF. The CDR3 region has the DNA TGTGCCAGCAGCTTGGGACTAGCGAAGGAGACCCAGTACTTC.

The chain couples TRBV5-6 to TRBJ1-3; 8 nucleotides line up with TRBD1. Trimming cost V 4 bases and J 0 bases; bases outside gene matches: 6. CDR3 length: 16 amino acids. Per the germline V gene, CDR1 is SGHDT and CDR2 is YYEEEE. CDR3 sequence (DNA): TGTGCCAGCAGCCTACAGGGGGTCGACTCTGGAAACACCATATATTTT. Its translation: CASSLQGVDSGNTIYF.

The rearrangement uses TRBV19 and TRBJ2-2; D possibly corresponds to TRBD1 (5 bases). The V end lost 5 bases, the J end lost 1 base, and 14 bases lay between the germline ends. CDR1 LNHDA and CDR2 SQIVND come from the germline V gene (reference sequence). The CDR3 is 16 amino acids. This chain's CDR3 is CASSPGHLGNTGELFF. The CDR3 DNA follows: TGTGCCAGTAGTCCCGGACACCTGGGGAACACCGGGGAGCTGTTTTTT. The entire variable domain, with the rest obtained from reference TRBV19 and TRBJ2-2, is as follows: DGGITQSPKYLFRKEGQNVTLSCEQNLNHDAMYWYRQDPGQGLRLIYYSQIVNDFQKGDIAEGYSVSREKKESFPLTVTSAQKNPTAFYLCASSPGHLGNTGELFFGEGSRLTVL.

The V and J genes are TRBV10-3 and TRBJ2-2; 8 nucleotides match TRBD2. This CDR3 has 19 residues. Germline lookup yields CDR1 ENHRY and CDR2 SYGVKD. The ends lost 3 bases at V and 3 bases at J; junction bases unmatched: 15. This CDR3 reads CAISDYKDGGAHDTGELFF. The CDR3 bases are TGTGCCATCAGTGACTACAAGGACGGGGGGGCCCACGACACCGGGGAGCTGTTTTTT.

A single count supports this clone. For the CDR3, the DNA is TGCAGCGTTACCCGGACTAGCGGGGAGCTCCTTTTGGGCTACGAGCAGTACTTC. Protein sequence: CSVTRTSGELLLGYEQYF. The genes are TRBV29-1 and TRBJ2-7, with 12 bases identical to TRBD2. CDR3 length: 18 residues. Germline V gene lookup returns CDR1 SQVTM and CDR2 ANQGSEA. Trimming cost V 5 bases and J 3 bases; bases outside gene matches: 17.

The J gene is TRBJ2-1, the V gene TRBV9; D unclear. CDR3 size: 15 residues. The V end lost 0 bases, the J end lost 0 bases, and 7 bases lay between the germline ends. Germline CDR1 and CDR2: SGDLS and YYNGEE. The CDR3 sequence is CASSVGKSSYNEQFF. The CDR3 DNA follows: TGTGCCAGCAGCGTAGGCAAGAGCTCCTACAATGAGCAGTTCTTC.